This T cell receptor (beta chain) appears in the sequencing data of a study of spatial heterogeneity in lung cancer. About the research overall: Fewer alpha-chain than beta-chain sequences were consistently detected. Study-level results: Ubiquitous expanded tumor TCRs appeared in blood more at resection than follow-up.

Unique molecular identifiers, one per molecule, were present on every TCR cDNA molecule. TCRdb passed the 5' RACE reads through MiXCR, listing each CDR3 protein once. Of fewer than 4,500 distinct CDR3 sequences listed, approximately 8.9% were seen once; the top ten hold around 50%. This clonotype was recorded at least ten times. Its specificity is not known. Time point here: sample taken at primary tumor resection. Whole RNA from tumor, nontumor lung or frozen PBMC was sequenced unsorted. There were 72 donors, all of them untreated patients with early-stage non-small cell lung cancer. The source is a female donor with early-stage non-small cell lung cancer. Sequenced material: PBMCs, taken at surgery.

The CDR3 protein is CASSLAQQGTATDTQYF. The CDR3 region has the DNA TGTGCCAGCAGCTTAGCACAGCAGGGGACGGCCACAGATACGCAGTATTTT. The J gene is TRBJ2-3, the V gene TRBV7-8; tentatively, D is TRBD1 (6 bases). Per germline, CDR1 SGHVS and CDR2 FQNEAQ. This CDR3 comprises 17 residues. V dropped 0 bases and J dropped 2 bases, with 15 bases sitting between them. Complete variable domain (other parts from reference TRBV7-8 and TRBJ2-3): GAGVSQSPRYKVAKRGQDVALRCDPISGHVSLFWYQQALGQGPEFLTYFQNEAQLDKSGLPSDRFFAERPEGSVSTLKIQRTQQEDSAVYLCASSLAQQGTATDTQYFGPGTRLTVL.